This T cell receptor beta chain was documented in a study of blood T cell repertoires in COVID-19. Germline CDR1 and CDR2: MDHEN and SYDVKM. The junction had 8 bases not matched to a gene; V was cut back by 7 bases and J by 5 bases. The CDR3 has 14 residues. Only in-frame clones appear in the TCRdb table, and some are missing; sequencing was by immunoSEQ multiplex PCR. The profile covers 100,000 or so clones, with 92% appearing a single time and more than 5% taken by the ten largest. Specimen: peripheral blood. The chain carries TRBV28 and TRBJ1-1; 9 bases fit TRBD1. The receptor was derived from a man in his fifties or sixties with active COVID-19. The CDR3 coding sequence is TGTGCCAGCAACCCCGGGACAGGGAGGACTGAAGCTTTCTTT. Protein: CASNPGTGRTEAFF.